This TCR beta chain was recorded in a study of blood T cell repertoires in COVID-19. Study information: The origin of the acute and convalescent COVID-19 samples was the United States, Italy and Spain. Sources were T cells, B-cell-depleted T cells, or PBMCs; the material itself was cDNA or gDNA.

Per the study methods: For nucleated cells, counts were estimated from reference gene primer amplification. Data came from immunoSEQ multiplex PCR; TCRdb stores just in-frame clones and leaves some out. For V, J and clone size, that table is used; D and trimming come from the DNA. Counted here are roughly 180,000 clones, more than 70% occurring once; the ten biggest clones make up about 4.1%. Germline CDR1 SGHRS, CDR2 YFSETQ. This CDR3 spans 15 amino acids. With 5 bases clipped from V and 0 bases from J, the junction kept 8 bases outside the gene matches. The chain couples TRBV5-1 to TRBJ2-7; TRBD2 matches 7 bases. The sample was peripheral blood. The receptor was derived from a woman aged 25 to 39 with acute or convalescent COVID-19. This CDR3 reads CASSSGTTSSYEQYF. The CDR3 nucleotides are TGCGCCAGCAGTTCCGGGACTACTAGCTCCTACGAGCAGTACTTC.